This TCR beta chain was profiled in a study of cytomegalovirus exposure and HLA in healthy donors. Study background: A preliminary data release comprised tens of millions of unique TCRs obtained from HLA-typed donors. Study findings and constraints: Reportedly, a later analysis found an Asian-associated ancestry cluster had fewer N-insertions than the approximately 670-donor mean. The study found most TCR sequences rare, yet found some public TCRs in many donors.

The primer mix had 60 Vbeta and 13 Jbeta primers. Clones were sequenced by immunoSEQ multiplex PCR, and TCRdb holds only the in-frame ones, with some missing. The data contain about 200,000 clones, about 77% of them singletons. Turning to this clone: The antigen remains unidentified.

The CDR3 has 17 residues. Germline CDR1 and CDR2: MDHEN and SYDVKM. V shed 4 bases and J 2 bases; nucleotides not matched to a gene: 9. The sample taken for sequencing was PBMCs. This clonotype was obtained from a woman aged 30 to 39 in good health and CMV-seronegative. J is TRBJ1-5 and V is TRBV28, with TRBD1 matching over 9 bases. The CDR3 spells CASSYGQGFSGNQPQHF. DNA for the CDR3: TGTGCCAGCAGTTACGGACAGGGGTTTTCCGGCAATCAGCCCCAGCATTTT.